One and the same sample provided the 6 T cell receptor beta chains below, sequenced in a study of beta chain features in type 1 diabetes. Expressed TCRB transcripts were sequenced because the entire RNA isolate underwent reverse transcription. Libraries were prepared by immunoSEQ multiplex PCR; TCRdb keeps only in-frame clonotypes and omits some of them. The sample has hundreds of thousands of clones, roughly 13% seen once. Sequencing was carried out using naive CD4+ T cells from blood. The receptors derive from a man aged 30-40 years in good health.

This clone occurred a few times. The chain has TRBV14 and TRBJ2-1, with D uncertain. Trimming stripped 4 bases from V and 8 bases from J, with 15 bases between. CDR3 length equals 14 residues. Germline CDR1 and CDR2: SGHDN and FVKESK. CDR3 DNA: TGTGCCAGCAGCCGCCCCCTACGAATCCATGAGCAGTTCTTC. Encoded protein: CASSRPLRIHEQFF.

The chain is built from TRBV6-5 and TRBJ2-2; D unresolved. The CDR3 is 15 residues long. The V end was cut by 5 bases, the J end by 0 bases, with 10 bases between. From germline, CDR1 is MNHEY and CDR2 SVGAGI. The CDR3, as DNA: TGTGCCAGCAGTCCCCCGGCAGCGAACACCGGGGAGCTGTTTTTT. It codes for CASSPPAANTGELFF.

This clone was detected a few times. The chain recombines TRBV29-1 with TRBJ2-3; D is ambiguous. The CDR3 is 14 amino acids. Germline CDR1 is SQVTM and CDR2 is ANQGSEA. Trimming shortened V by 7 bases and J by 4 bases, and 18 bases separated the two germline ends. The CDR3 protein is CSGRDAQLADTQYF. The CDR3 DNA follows: TGCAGCGGCCGAGACGCGCAGTTGGCAGATACGCAGTATTTT.

This clone occurred a few times. In DNA form, the CDR3 reads TGTGCCAGCAGCTTAGGGGGGGTACTCACAGATACGCAGTATTTT. Residues: CASSLGGVLTDTQYF. The rearrangement uses TRBV7-9 and TRBJ2-3, with a tentative D call TRBD2 (6 bases). The ends were cut back, 1 base at V and 2 bases at J, with 10 bases in the middle. Germline CDR1 SEHNR, CDR2 FQNEAQ (reference sequence). There are 15 residues in the CDR3.

The sample holds a few counts of this clone. As the CDR3 is not closed by the conserved phenylalanine or tryptophan, this likely results from a read error. The DNA is omitted, as the CDR3 cannot be located on it reliably, and the CDR3 follows TCRdb's listing. The chain joins TRBV30 to TRBJ2-3. Looked up from germline, CDR1 is GTSNPN and CDR2 is SVGIG (reference sequence). The CDR3 sequence runs 12 residues, both termini included. The CDR3 loop reads CAWSGSRTKDRK.

This clone has only a few counts. The J gene is TRBJ2-3, the V gene TRBV5-1, with a tentative D call TRBD1 (5 bases). From germline, CDR1 is SGHRS and CDR2 YFSETQ. V dropped 1 base and J dropped 2 bases, with 14 bases sitting between them. The CDR3 length is 16 residues. This chain's CDR3 is CASSLTGVLHTDTQYF. CDR3 sequence (DNA): TGCGCCAGCAGCTTGACAGGCGTACTCCACACAGATACGCAGTATTTT.